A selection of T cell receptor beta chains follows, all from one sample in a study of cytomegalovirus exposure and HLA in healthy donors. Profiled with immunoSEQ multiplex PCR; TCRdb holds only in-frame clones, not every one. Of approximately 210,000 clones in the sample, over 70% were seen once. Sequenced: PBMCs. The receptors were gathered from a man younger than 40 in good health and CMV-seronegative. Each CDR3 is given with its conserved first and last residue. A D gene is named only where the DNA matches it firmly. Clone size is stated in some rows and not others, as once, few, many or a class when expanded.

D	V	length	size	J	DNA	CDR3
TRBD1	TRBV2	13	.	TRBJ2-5	TGTGCCAGCAGCGAGGACAGGGAAGAGACCCAGTACTTC	CASSEDREETQYF
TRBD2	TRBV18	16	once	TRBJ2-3	TGTGCCAGCTCGGGTCCAACTAGCGGGTTTGCAGATACGCAGTATTTT	CASSGPTSGFADTQYF
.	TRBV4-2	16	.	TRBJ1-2	TGTGCCAGCAGCCAAGCCGTGAACCGGGGAAACTATGGCTACACCTTC	CASSQAVNRGNYGYTF
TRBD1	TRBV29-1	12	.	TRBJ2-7	TGCAGCGTTGCCGGGACAGATTACGAGCAGTACTTC	CSVAGTDYEQYF
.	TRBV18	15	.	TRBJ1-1	TGTGCCAGCTCACCAGGGGCCACCGGGAACACTGAAGCTTTCTTT	CASSPGATGNTEAFF
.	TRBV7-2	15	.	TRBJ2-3	TGTGCCACCTCCCCGGATGGGCATTCAACAAATACGCAGTATTTT	CATSPDGHSTNTQYF
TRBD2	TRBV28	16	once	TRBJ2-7	TGTGCCAGCAGTACATCGGGGGGGGCCGACTCCTACGAGCAGTACTTC	CASSTSGGADSYEQYF
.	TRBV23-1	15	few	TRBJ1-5	TGCGCCAGCAGTCTACGCAGGGATAGCAATCAGCCCCAGCATTTT	CASSLRRDSNQPQHF
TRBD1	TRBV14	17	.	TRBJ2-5	TGTGCCAGCAGCCAAGATATAAGGGTCGGGACAGAAGAGACCCAGTACTTC	CASSQDIRVGTEETQYF
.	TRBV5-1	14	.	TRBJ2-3	TGCGCCAGCAGCTTGGGCCCGGAGGGGGATACGCAGTATTTT	CASSLGPEGDTQYF
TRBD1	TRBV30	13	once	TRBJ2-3	TGTGCCTGGGCAGGGGGCCGCACAGATACGCAGTATTTT	CAWAGGRTDTQYF
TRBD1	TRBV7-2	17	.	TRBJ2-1	TGTGCCAGCAGCCAAGCACCCAGACAGGGCGGGTCGAATGAGCAGTTCTTC	CASSQAPRQGGSNEQFF
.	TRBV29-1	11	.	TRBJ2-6	TGCAGCGTTGCTGGGGCCAACGGCCTGACTTTC	CSVAGANGLTF
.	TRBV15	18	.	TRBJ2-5	TGTGCCACCAGCAGAGATCGGGTGACGGGCCTATTAATGGAGGCCCAGTACTTC	CATSRDRVTGLLMEAQYF
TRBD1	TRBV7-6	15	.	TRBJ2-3	TGTGCCAGCAGCCGGGGACAGGGAGGAACAGATACGCAGTATTTT	CASSRGQGGTDTQYF
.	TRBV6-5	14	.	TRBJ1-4	TGTGCCAGCAGTTACGAAGGGGGGGGTGAAAAACTGCTTTTT	CASSYEGGGEKLLF
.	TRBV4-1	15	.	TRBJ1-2	TGCGCCAGCAGCCCCCACGGACAGTTCTACTATGGCTACACCTTC	CASSPHGQFYYGYTF
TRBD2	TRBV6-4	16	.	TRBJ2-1	TGTGCCAGCAGTGGTTTGGCGGGGGGGCCGGTCAATGAGCAGTTCTTC	CASSGLAGGPVNEQFF
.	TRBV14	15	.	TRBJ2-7	TGTGCCAGCAGCCAAGATCCCCCAGTATACTACGAGCAGTACTTC	CASSQDPPVYYEQYF
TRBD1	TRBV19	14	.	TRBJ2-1	TGTGCCAGTAGTATAAGGACAGGGTTCAATGAGCAGTTCTTC	CASSIRTGFNEQFF
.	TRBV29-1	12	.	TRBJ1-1	TGCAGCGCCATGATGGGGGGCACTGAAGCTTTCTTT	CSAMMGGTEAFF
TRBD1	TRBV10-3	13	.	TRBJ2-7	TGTGCCATCAGCCCAGGACAGGTCTACGAGCAGTACTTC	CAISPGQVYEQYF
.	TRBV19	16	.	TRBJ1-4	TGTGCCAGTAGTACGCCACAGGGTCCAAGTCGGGAAAAACTGTTTTTT	CASSTPQGPSREKLFF
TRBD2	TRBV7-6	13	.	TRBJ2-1	TGTGCCAGCAGCGCGGAGGCCGGACTAGCGCAATTCTTC	CASSAEAGLAQFF
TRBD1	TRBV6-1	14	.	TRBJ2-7	TGTGCCAGCAGTGAACCGGGACAGGGCTACGAGCAGTACTTC	CASSEPGQGYEQYF
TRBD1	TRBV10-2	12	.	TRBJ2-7	TGCGCCAGTTGGACAGGGGCCTACGAGCAGTACTTC	CASWTGAYEQYF
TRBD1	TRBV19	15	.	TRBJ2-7	TGTGCCAGTAGTATTGGGGGACAGGGGCCCTACGAGCAGTACTTC	CASSIGGQGPYEQYF
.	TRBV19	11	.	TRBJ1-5	TGTGCCAGTAGTACTCCGTACTCCCAGCATTTT	CASSTPYSQHF